This is a list of T cell receptor beta chains from one sample in a study of radiation and T cells in renal cell carcinoma. Sequenced by immunoSEQ multiplex PCR; TCRdb stores in-frame clones only, minus some. The sample carries about 59,000 clones, 60% to 85% recorded once. This specimen was blood, taken from a patient whose treatment included radiotherapy and nephrectomy. These receptor sequences come from a man aged 55 to 70 with renal cell carcinoma. Both conserved end residues are part of each CDR3. D genes are given only for firm matches. Clone size is stated in some rows and not others, as once, few, many or a class when expanded.

-	-	TRBJ1-3	TRBV19	TGTGCCAGTAGGAGGACACAACTCTCTGGAAACACCATATATTTT	CASRRTQLSGNTIYF
-	-	TRBJ1-1	TRBV29-1	TGCAGCGTTTTGAACACTGAAGCTTTCTTT	CSVLNTEAFF
-	once	TRBJ2-3	TRBV6-6	TGTGCCAGCAGTTACTCGGAAGGCACAGATACGCAGTATTTT	CASSYSEGTDTQYF
-	-	TRBJ2-7	TRBV11-3	TGTGCCAGCAGCTTCGGATTGGCCGAGCAGTACTTC	CASSFGLAEQYF
TRBD1	-	TRBJ1-4	TRBV4-2	TGTGCCAGCAGCCAAAGGGACAGGGGAAATGAAAAACTGTTTTTT	CASSQRDRGNEKLFF
TRBD1	-	TRBJ1-2	TRBV4-2	TGTGCCAGCAGCCAATCTCTAGTTGGAGGACAGGGTTATGGCTACACCTTC	CASSQSLVGGQGYGYTF
TRBD1	-	TRBJ2-5	TRBV29-1	TGCAGCGTTTCTACCGGACAGGGAGTCCAAGAGACCCAGTACTTC	CSVSTGQGVQETQYF
-	-	TRBJ2-5	TRBV29-1	TGCAGCGCCCAGACGGAGACCCAGTACTTC	CSAQTETQYF
TRBD1	-	TRBJ1-1	TRBV6-6	TGTGCCAGCAACACAGGGGTGAACACTGAAGCTTTCTTT	CASNTGVNTEAFF
TRBD2	-	TRBJ2-2	TRBV7-3	TGTGCCAGCAGCTTTTCTGGGACTAGCGGGAGCACCGGGGAGCTGTTTTTT	CASSFSGTSGSTGELFF
-	-	TRBJ2-1	TRBV7-9	TGTGCCAGCAGCTTTTTGGATGAGCAGTTCTTC	CASSFLDEQFF
-	-	TRBJ1-1	TRBV7-9	TGTGCCAGCAGCTTATCCGGGCTTAACACTGAAGCTTTCTTT	CASSLSGLNTEAFF
TRBD2	-	TRBJ2-2	TRBV7-2	TGTGCCAGCAGGTTGACTAGCGGGACGAGCGGGGAGCTGTTTTTT	CASRLTSGTSGELFF
TRBD1	-	TRBJ1-2	TRBV7-9	TGTGCCAGCAGCCCAGGGGGGGGCTCCAACTATGGCTACACCTTC	CASSPGGGSNYGYTF
-	once	TRBJ2-5	TRBV5-6	TGTGCCAGCAGCTTGGAGGCCAGTCGGACTGAGGAGACCCAGTACTTC	CASSLEASRTEETQYF
-	-	TRBJ2-1	TRBV11-3	TGTGCCAGCAGTCGGGACTTGGGTTACCCCTACAATGAGCAGTTCTTC	CASSRDLGYPYNEQFF
-	-	TRBJ2-6	TRBV5-1	TGCGCCAGCAGCAAAAAACAGAGCTCTGGGGCCAACGTCCTGACTTTC	CASSKKQSSGANVLTF
-	-	TRBJ1-2	TRBV4-3	TGCGCCAGCAGCCAAGATTTCGGTCAAGGATTCTACACCTTC	CASSQDFGQGFYTF
-	once	TRBJ2-2	TRBV29-1	TGCAGCGTTGAGACTCCTTACACCGGGGAGCTGTTTTTT	CSVETPYTGELFF
-	-	TRBJ1-1	TRBV6-5	TGTGCCAGCAGTTACGCGATGCTCGGTGAAGCTTTCTTT	CASSYAMLGEAFF
-	once	TRBJ1-1	TRBV29-1	TGCAGCCTCGGGAAGGGCGGGGGAGTCCCTGAAGCTTTCTTT	CSLGKGGGVPEAFF
-	-	TRBJ1-1	TRBV10-2	TGCGCCAGCAGTGAGTCGAATCTTGGGGGGAGGTCTGAAGCTTTCTTT	CASSESNLGGRSEAFF
-	-	TRBJ1-4	TRBV19	TGTGCCAGTAACAGGGAGGAAAAACTGTTTTTT	CASNREEKLFF
TRBD1	few	TRBJ2-7	TRBV19	TGTGCTATGGGGACAGGGTTAAAGGGCGAGCAGTACTTC	CAMGTGLKGEQYF
TRBD1	-	TRBJ1-4	TRBV30	TGTGCCTGGAGCGCGGGACAGGTTAATGAAAAACTGTTTTTT	CAWSAGQVNEKLFF
-	once	TRBJ1-4	TRBV13	TGTGCCAGCAGCTTAGGGGGTGGCCCAACTAATGAAAAACTGTTTTTT	CASSLGGGPTNEKLFF
-	once	TRBJ1-4	TRBV6-1	TGTGCCAGCATTACAGGGAGGGGAAAACTGTTTTTT	CASITGRGKLFF
-	few	TRBJ1-2	TRBV5-6	TGTGCCAGCAGCCCTACGGACAGACCTAACTATGGCTACACCTTC	CASSPTDRPNYGYTF
TRBD2	-	TRBJ2-3	TRBV11-2	TGTGCCAGCAGCTTAGATCGCGGGAGTACAGATACGCAGTATTTT	CASSLDRGSTDTQYF
TRBD1	few	TRBJ2-7	TRBV6-1	TGTGCCAGCAGTGGGGCTGGGGGACAGGGGTCCCACGAGCAGTACTTC	CASSGAGGQGSHEQYF
-	-	TRBJ1-5	TRBV30	TGTGCCTGGAGTCCAGGATTTTGGGGGACCAATCAGCCCCAGCATTTT	CAWSPGFWGTNQPQHF
-	-	TRBJ2-1	TRBV6-5	TGTGCCAGCCGGTCCTACAATGAGCAGTTCTTC	CASRSYNEQFF
-	-	TRBJ1-4	TRBV7-2	TGTGCCAGCAGCTTGCAGGCAGTTAATGAAAAACTGTTTTTT	CASSLQAVNEKLFF
TRBD2	-	TRBJ2-1	TRBV14	TGTGCCAGCAGCCAAGAAGCGGGACGGGGGGGTTACAATGAGCAGTTCTTC	CASSQEAGRGGYNEQFF
TRBD2	-	TRBJ2-1	TRBV9	TGTGCCAGCAGCGATGGACTAGCGGTCTACAATGAGCAGTTCTTC	CASSDGLAVYNEQFF
-	-	TRBJ2-3	TRBV2	TGTGCCAGCAGTGGACAGACTAGCACAGATACGCAGTATTTT	CASSGQTSTDTQYF
-	once	TRBJ2-3	TRBV6-4	TGTGCCAGCAGTGACAATCTCCCAGATACGCAGTATTTT	CASSDNLPDTQYF
TRBD1	-	TRBJ1-2	TRBV9	TGTGCCAGCAGCGTAGGTGTGGGACAGCAGGGCTACACCTTC	CASSVGVGQQGYTF
-	-	TRBJ2-7	TRBV5-6	TGTGCCAGCAGCTTGTACGATCTGTGGGCCACCCGCTCCTACGAGCAGTACTTC	CASSLYDLWATRSYEQYF
-	-	TRBJ2-6	TRBV9	TGTGCCAGCAGCGAGAGTCTAGGGTCTGGGGCCAACGTCCTGACTTTC	CASSESLGSGANVLTF
-	-	TRBJ2-7	TRBV11-2	TGTGCCAGCAGCAACGTTCGGTTATTCGAGCAGTACTTC	CASSNVRLFEQYF
-	-	TRBJ1-4	TRBV4-3	TGCGCCAGCAGCCAATACCCGGGATTGAATGAAAAACTGTTTTTT	CASSQYPGLNEKLFF
TRBD1	-	TRBJ1-1	TRBV29-1	TGCAGCGCCGCTATGGGACAGGGGGACACTGAAGCTTTCTTT	CSAAMGQGDTEAFF
-	few	TRBJ1-2	TRBV6-5	TGTGCCAGCAGTTTCATGGGGGGGGGCTACACCTTC	CASSFMGGGYTF
-	-	TRBJ1-6	TRBV11-3	TGTGCCAGCAGCCGTCGACTGCAGCTGAATTTTTCACCCCTCCACTTT	CASSRRLQLNFSPLHF
-	-	TRBJ2-1	TRBV5-4	TGTGCCAGCAGCCAAATGAGGGACGGCCCCTACAATGAGCAGTTCTTC	CASSQMRDGPYNEQFF
-	-	TRBJ1-3	TRBV10-3	TGTGCCATCACCGAGGGCTACGGTGGAAACACCATATATTTT	CAITEGYGGNTIYF
-	-	TRBJ2-1	TRBV5-6	TGTGCCAGCAGCTTGGGGACAGATTACAATGAGCAGTTCTTC	CASSLGTDYNEQFF
-	-	TRBJ1-4	TRBV6-1	TGTGCCAGCAGTGTTGGGCAGCGGCGTGAAAAACTGTTTTTT	CASSVGQRREKLFF
TRBD2	few	TRBJ2-4	TRBV5-4	TGTGCCAGCAGCTTCGGGACTAGCGAGATTACCAAAAACATTCAGTACTTC	CASSFGTSEITKNIQYF
-	-	TRBJ2-3	TRBV11-1	TGTGCCAGCAGCGCCGGAATTACCCGTAGCACAGATACGCAGTATTTT	CASSAGITRSTDTQYF
-	-	TRBJ1-1	TRBV2	TGTGCCAGCAAGAGGAGTTCCCTGAACACTGAAGCTTTCTTT	CASKRSSLNTEAFF
-	few	TRBJ2-2	TRBV5-5	TGTGCCAGCAGCCCACTGATGAGGGGGAGTAACACCGGGGAGCTGTTTTTT	CASSPLMRGSNTGELFF
TRBD2	-	TRBJ2-1	TRBV6-5	TGTGCCAGCAGCGGACTAGCGGGAGTTGAGCAGTTCTTC	CASSGLAGVEQFF